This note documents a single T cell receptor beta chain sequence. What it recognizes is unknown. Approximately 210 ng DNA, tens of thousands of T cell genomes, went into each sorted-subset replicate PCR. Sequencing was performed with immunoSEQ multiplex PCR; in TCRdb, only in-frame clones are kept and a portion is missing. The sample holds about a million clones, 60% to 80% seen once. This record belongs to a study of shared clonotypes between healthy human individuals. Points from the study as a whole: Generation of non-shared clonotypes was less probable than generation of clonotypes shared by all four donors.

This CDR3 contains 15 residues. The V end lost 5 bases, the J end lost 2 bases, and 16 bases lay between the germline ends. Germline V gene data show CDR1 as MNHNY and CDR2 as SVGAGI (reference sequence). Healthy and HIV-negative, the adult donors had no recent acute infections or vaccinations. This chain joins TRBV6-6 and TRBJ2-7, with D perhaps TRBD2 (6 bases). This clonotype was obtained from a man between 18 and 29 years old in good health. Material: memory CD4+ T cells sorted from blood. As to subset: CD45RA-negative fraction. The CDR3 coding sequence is TGTGCCAGCAGTCCCACCGGGACTCCCCCCTACGAGCAGTACTTC. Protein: CASSPTGTPPYEQYF.